This entry describes one T cell receptor (beta chain). Its antigen is unidentified. The data originate from a study of T cell responses to AZD1222 COVID-19 vaccine. Overall study findings and caveats: Baseline seropositives among AZD1222 recipients totaled only five or six. Researchers took repertoire samples only after the peak T cell response had come. Females made up more of the donors, who were largely white British, and clonal diversity may have come out too low. Unmutated variant regions are reportedly targeted by nearly half of spike-specific TCRs.

CDR3 length: 12 residues. V was cut by 3 bases and J by 4 bases, with 6 bases left in between. Germline loops: CDR1 SGHTA, CDR2 FQGNSA. TCRdb keeps only in-frame clones here, not all; method: immunoSEQ multiplex PCR. The sample includes about 180,000 clones, approximately 95% of them seen just once. The sequences come from peripheral blood, collected 28 days after the second dose of the MenACWY control vaccine. The sequence derives from an adult who received the MenACWY meningococcal vaccine as a control. The chain uses TRBV7-2 and TRBJ1-1; D uncertain. This CDR3 reads CASSFDRTEAFF. The CDR3, as DNA: TGTGCCAGCAGCTTCGACCGCACTGAAGCTTTCTTT.